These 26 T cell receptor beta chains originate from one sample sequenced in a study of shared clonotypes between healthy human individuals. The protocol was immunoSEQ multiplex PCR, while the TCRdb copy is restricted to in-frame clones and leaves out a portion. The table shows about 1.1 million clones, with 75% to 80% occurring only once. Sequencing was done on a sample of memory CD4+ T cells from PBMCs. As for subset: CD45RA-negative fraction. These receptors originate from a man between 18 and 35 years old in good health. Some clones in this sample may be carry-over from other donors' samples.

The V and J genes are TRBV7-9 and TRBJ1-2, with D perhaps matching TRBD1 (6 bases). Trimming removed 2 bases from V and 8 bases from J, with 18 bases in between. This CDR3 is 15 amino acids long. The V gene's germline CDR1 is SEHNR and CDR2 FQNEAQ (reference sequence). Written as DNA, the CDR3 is TGTGCCAGCAGCTTAAGCCCGACAGGATCAAAGGGCTACACCTTC. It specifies CASSLSPTGSKGYTF.

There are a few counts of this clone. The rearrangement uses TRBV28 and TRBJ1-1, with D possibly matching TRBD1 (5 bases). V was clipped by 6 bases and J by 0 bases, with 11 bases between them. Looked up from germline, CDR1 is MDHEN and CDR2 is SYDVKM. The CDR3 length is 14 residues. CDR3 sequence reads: CASRRRGLNTEAFF. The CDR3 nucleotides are TGTGCCAGCAGGAGACGGGGGTTGAACACTGAAGCTTTCTTT.

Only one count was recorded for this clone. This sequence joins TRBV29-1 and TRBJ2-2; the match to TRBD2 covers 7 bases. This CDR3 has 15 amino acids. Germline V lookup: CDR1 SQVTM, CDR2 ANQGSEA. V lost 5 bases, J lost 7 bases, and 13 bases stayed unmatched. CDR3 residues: CSVFTAGLADGELFF. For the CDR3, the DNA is TGCAGCGTTTTCACAGCGGGGTTAGCAGACGGGGAGCTGTTTTTT.

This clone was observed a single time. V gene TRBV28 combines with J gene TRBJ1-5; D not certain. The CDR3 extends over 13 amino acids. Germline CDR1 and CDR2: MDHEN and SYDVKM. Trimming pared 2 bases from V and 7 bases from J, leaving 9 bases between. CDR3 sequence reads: CASSLAPAQPQHF. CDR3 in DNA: TGTGCCAGCAGTTTAGCCCCGGCCCAGCCCCAGCATTTT.

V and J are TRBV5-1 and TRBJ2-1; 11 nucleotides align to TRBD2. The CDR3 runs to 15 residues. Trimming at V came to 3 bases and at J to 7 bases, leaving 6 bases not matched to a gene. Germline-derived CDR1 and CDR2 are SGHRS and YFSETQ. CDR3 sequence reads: CASSSTSGRPNEQFF. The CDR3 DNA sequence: TGCGCCAGCAGCTCTACTAGCGGGAGACCTAATGAGCAGTTCTTC.

CDR3 protein: CAWSRFPTGGVTEAFF. The CDR3 DNA follows: TGTGCCTGGAGCCGATTTCCGACAGGGGGCGTTACTGAAGCTTTCTTT. The V call is TRBV30, the J call TRBJ1-1; 10 bases are a match to TRBD1. The CDR3 contains 16 residues. Per germline, CDR1 GTSNPN and CDR2 SVGIG (reference sequence). V trimming: 3 bases; J trimming: 5 bases; junction bases outside the gene matches: 12.

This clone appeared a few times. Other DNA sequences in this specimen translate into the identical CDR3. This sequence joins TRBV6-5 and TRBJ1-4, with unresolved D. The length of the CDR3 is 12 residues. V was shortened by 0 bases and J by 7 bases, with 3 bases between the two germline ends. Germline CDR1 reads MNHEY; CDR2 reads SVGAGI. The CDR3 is CASSYSGEKLFF. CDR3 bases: TGTGCCAGCAGTTACTCTGGTGAAAAACTGTTTTTT.

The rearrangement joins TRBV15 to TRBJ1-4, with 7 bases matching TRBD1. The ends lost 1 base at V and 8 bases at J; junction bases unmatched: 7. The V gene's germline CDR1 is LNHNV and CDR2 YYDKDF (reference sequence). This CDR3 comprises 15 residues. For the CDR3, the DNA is TGTGCCACCAGCAGAGCCGCAGGGGGGTACGAAAAACTGTTTTTT. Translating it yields CATSRAAGGYEKLFF.

The CDR3 region is CASSPHGSYEQYF. CDR3 sequence (DNA): TGTGCCAGCAGCCCCCATGGGAGCTACGAGCAGTACTTC. V gene TRBV6-5 combines with J gene TRBJ2-7, with D possibly matching TRBD2 (5 bases). Germline CDR1 reads MNHEY; CDR2 reads SVGAGI. The CDR3 sequence is 13 residues long. The V end was cut by 6 bases, the J end by 3 bases, with 12 bases between.

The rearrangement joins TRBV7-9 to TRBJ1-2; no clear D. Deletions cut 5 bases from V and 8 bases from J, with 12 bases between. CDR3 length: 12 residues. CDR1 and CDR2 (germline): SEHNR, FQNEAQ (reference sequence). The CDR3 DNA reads TGTGCCAGCAGCCCGAGTGGCATCGGCTACACCTTC. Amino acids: CASSPSGIGYTF.

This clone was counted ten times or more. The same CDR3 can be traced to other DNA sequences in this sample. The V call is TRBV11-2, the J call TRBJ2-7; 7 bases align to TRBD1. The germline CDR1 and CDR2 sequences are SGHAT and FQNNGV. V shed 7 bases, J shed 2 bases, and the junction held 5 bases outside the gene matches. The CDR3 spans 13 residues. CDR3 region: CASTRQGPYEQYF. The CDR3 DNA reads TGTGCCAGCACCAGACAGGGCCCCTACGAGCAGTACTTC.

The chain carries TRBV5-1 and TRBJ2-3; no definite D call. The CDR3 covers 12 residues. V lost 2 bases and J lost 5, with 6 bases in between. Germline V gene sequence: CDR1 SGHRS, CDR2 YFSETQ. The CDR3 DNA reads TGCGCCAGCAGCTTCGATCTAGATACGCAGTATTTT. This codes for CASSFDLDTQYF. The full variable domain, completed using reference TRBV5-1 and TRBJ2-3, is KAGVTQTPRYLIKTRGQQVTLSCSPISGHRSVSWYQQTPGQGLQFLFEYFSETQRNKGNFPGRFSGRQFSNSRSEMNVSTLELGDSALYLCASSFDLDTQYFGPGTRLTVL.

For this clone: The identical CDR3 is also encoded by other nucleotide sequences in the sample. The DNA of the CDR3 is TGTGCCAGCAGTTCTCCGGGGCTTACAGATACGCAGTATTTT. It codes for CASSSPGLTDTQYF. The chain couples TRBV6-5 to TRBJ2-3; TRBD1 or TRBD2 may be the D gene (5 bases each). Germline V lookup: CDR1 MNHEY, CDR2 SVGAGI. Deletions cut 4 bases from V and 3 bases from J, with 11 bases between. The CDR3 length is 14 residues.

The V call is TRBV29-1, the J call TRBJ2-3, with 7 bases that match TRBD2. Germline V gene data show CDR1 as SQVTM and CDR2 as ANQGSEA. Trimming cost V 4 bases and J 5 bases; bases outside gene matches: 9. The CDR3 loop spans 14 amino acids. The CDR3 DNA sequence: TGCAGCGTTGGGCAGGCGGGAGTGGGAGATACGCAGTATTTT. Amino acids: CSVGQAGVGDTQYF.

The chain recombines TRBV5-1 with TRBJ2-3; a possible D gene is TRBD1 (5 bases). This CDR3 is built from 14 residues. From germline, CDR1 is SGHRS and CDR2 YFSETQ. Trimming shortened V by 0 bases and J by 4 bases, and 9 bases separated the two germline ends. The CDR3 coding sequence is TGCGCCAGCAGCTTGGCAGGGAACCCAGATACGCAGTATTTT. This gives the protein CASSLAGNPDTQYF. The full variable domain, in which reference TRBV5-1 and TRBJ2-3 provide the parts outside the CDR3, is KAGVTQTPRYLIKTRGQQVTLSCSPISGHRSVSWYQQTPGQGLQFLFEYFSETQRNKGNFPGRFSGRQFSNSRSEMNVSTLELGDSALYLCASSLAGNPDTQYFGPGTRLTVL.

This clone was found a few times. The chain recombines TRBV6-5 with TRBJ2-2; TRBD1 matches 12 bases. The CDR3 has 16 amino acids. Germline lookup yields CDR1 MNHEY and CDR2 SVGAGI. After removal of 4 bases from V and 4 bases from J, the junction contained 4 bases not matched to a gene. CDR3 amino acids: CASSSGTGGFTGELFF. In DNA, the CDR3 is TGTGCCAGCAGTTCCGGGACAGGGGGCTTCACCGGGGAGCTGTTTTTT.

This CDR3 is CASSHPAGGSNNEQFF. The CDR3 DNA reads TGTGCCAGCAGCCATCCAGCGGGGGGAAGTAACAATGAGCAGTTCTTC. V and J are TRBV28 and TRBJ2-1; 9 positions agree with TRBD2. The germline V gene encodes CDR1 MDHEN and CDR2 SYDVKM. The CDR3 totals 16 residues. V lost 6 bases and J lost 5; bases outside the gene matches: 11.

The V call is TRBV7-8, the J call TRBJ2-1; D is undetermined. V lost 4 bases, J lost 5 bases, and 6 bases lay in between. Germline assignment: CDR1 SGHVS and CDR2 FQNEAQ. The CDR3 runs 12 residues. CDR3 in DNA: TGTGCCAGCAGCTCAAGCGACAATGAGCAGTTCTTC. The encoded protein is CASSSSDNEQFF. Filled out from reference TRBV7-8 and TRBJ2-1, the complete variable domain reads GAGVSQSPRYKVAKRGQDVALRCDPISGHVSLFWYQQALGQGPEFLTYFQNEAQLDKSGLPSDRFFAERPEGSVSTLKIQRTQQEDSAVYLCASSSSDNEQFFGPGTRLTVL.

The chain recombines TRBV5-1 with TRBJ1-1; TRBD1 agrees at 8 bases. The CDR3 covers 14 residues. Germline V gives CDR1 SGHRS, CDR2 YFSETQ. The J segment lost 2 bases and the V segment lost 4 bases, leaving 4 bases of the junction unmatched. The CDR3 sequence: CASSNQGANTEAFF. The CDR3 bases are TGCGCCAGCAGCAACCAGGGGGCCAACACTGAAGCTTTCTTT.

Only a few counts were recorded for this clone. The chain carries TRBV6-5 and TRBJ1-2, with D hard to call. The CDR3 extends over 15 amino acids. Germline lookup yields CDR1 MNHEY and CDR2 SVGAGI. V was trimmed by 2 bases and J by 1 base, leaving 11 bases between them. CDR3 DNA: TGTGCCAGCAGTTACGGGGAGACGGGTAACTATGGCTACACCTTC. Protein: CASSYGETGNYGYTF.

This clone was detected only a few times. The CDR3: CASGLAGAYEQYF. As DNA, the CDR3 is TGTGCCAGTGGACTAGCGGGAGCCTACGAGCAGTACTTC. This chain joins TRBV28 and TRBJ2-7; 13 bases align to TRBD2. The CDR3 spans 13 residues. Trimming cost V 9 bases and J 2 bases; bases outside gene matches: 1. CDR1 is MDHEN and CDR2 is SYDVKM in the germline V gene.

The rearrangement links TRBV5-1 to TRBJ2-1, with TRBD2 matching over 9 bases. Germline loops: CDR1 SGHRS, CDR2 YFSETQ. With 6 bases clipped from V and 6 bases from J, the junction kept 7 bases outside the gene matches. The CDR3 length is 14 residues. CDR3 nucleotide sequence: TGCGCCAGCACCTTTCTAGCGGGAACCAATGAGCAGTTCTTC. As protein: CASTFLAGTNEQFF.

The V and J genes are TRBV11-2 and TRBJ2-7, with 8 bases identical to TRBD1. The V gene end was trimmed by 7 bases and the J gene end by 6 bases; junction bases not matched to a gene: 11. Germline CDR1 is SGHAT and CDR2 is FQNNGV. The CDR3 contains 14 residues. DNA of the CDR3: TGTGCCAGCACCAAACCGGGACAGGTAGGCGAGCAGTACTTC. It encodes CASTKPGQVGEQYF.

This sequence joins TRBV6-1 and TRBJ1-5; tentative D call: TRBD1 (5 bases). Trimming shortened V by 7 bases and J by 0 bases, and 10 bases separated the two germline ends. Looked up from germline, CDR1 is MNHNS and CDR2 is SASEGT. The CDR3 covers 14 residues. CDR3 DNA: TGTGCCAGCACCCTGACAGTTAGCAATCAGCCCCAGCATTTT. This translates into CASTLTVSNQPQHF.

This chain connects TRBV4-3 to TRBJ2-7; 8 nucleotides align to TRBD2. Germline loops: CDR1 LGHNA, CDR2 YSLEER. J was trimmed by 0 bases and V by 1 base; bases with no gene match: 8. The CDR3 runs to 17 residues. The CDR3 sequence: CASSQAPIAGGSYEQYF. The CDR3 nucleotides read TGCGCCAGCAGCCAAGCCCCTATTGCGGGAGGCTCCTACGAGCAGTACTTC.

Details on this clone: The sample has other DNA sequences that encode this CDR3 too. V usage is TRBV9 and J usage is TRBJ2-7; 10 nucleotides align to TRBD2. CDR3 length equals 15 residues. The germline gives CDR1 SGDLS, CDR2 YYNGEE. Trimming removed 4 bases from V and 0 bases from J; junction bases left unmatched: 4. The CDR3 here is CASSPRTSGSYEQYF. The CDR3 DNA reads TGTGCCAGCAGCCCGAGGACTAGCGGCTCCTACGAGCAGTACTTC.